This T cell receptor (beta chain) comes out of a study of cytomegalovirus exposure and HLA in healthy donors. V lost 0 bases and J lost 1; bases outside the gene matches: 4. The CDR3 runs 17 residues. The germline CDR1 and CDR2 sequences are SGDLS and YYNGEE. In the PCR, 60 Vbeta and 13 Jbeta primers were used. The data were produced by immunoSEQ multiplex PCR, yet TCRdb's version contains in-frame clones alone and is incomplete. The profile shows approximately 190,000 clones, around 84% of them singletons. Points on this clone: Its cognate antigen is unknown.

Study-level points and caveats: Sequences of the TCR beta chain were said to predict the HLA-A and HLA-B alleles of most subjects accurately. Investigators reported 150 to 200 TCR beta chains as tied to cytomegalovirus. Across donors, most TCRs were seen rarely, yet some public ones were widespread.

Sequencing was carried out using PBMCs. The clonotype originates from a woman aged 50 to 65 in good health and CMV-seropositive. The chain uses TRBV9 and TRBJ2-3; 11 positions match TRBD2. Written as DNA, the CDR3 is TGTGCCAGCAGCGTAGGCATGGGACTAGCGGGCACAGATACGCAGTATTTT. It codes for CASSVGMGLAGTDTQYF.